Listed here are 2 T cell receptor beta chains from one sample, sequenced in a study of shared clonotypes between healthy human individuals. Clones were sequenced by immunoSEQ multiplex PCR, and TCRdb holds only the in-frame ones, with some missing. The repertoire holds tens of thousands of clones, 62% seen once, with about half in the top ten. The sequenced material came from memory CD8+ T cells sorted from blood. Noted subset: CD45RO+ cells pooled with CCR7-negative TemRA cells. Every receptor here comes from a man aged 25 to 45 in good health.

This clone came up many times. This sequence joins TRBV28 and TRBJ2-7; 7 bases are shared with TRBD2. The CDR3 consists of 12 residues. V was pared by 7 bases and J by 2 bases, with 2 bases of the junction left unmatched. CDR1 and CDR2 from the germline V gene are MDHEN and SYDVKM. CDR3: CASTGLTYEQYF. The CDR3 nucleotides are TGTGCCAGCACGGGACTAACCTACGAGCAGTACTTC. Full variable domain (outside the CDR3, taken from reference TRBV28 and TRBJ2-7): DVKVTQSSRYLVKRTGEKVFLECVQDMDHENMFWYRQDPGLGLRLIYFSYDVKMKEKGDIPEGYSVSREKKERFSLILESASTNQTSMYLCASTGLTYEQYFGPGTRLTVT.

The chain uses TRBV7-2 and TRBJ2-1; D possibly corresponds to TRBD2 (5 bases). Germline V gene sequence: CDR1 SGHTA, CDR2 FQGNSA. V dropped 2 bases and J dropped 4 bases, with 6 bases sitting between them. This CDR3 spans 13 amino acids. In DNA, the CDR3 is TGTGCCAGCAGCTTAACGGGGTACAATGAGCAGTTCTTC. Translating it yields CASSLTGYNEQFF.